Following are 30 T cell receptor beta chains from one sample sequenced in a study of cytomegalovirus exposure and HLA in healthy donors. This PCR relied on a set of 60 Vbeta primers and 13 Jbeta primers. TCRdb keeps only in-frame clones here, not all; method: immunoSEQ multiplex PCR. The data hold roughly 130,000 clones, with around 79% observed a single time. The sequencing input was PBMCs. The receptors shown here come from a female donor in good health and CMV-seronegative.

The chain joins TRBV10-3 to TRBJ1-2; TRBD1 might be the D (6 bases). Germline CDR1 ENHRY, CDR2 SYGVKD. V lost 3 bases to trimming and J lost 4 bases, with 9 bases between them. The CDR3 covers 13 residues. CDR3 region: CAISEGQLYGYTF. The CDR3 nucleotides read TGTGCCATCAGTGAAGGACAGCTCTATGGCTACACCTTC.

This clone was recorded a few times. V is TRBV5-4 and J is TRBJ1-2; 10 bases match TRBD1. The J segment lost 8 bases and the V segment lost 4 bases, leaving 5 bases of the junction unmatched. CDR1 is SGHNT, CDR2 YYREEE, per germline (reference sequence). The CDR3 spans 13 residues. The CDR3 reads CASSIDRGRGYTF. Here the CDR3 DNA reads TGTGCCAGCAGCATCGACAGGGGGCGGGGCTACACCTTC.

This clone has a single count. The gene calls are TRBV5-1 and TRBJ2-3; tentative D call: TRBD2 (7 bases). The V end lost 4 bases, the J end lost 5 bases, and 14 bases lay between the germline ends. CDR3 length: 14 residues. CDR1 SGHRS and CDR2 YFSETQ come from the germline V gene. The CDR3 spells CASSRGGVEDTQYF. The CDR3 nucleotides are TGCGCCAGCAGCAGGGGGGGGGTGGAAGATACGCAGTATTTT.

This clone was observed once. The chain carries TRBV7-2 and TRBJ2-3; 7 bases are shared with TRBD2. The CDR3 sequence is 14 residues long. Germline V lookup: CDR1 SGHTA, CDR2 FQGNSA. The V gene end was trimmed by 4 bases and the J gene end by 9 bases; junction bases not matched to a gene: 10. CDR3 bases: TGTGCCAGCAGCTACGGTGAGGGGAGGGCCACGCAGTATTTT. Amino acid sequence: CASSYGEGRATQYF.

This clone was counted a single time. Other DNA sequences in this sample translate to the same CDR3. The CDR3 protein is CASSVTVNTEAFF. The CDR3, as DNA: TGTGCCAGCAGCGTGACAGTTAACACTGAAGCTTTCTTT. The chain couples TRBV9 to TRBJ1-1, with D tentatively TRBD1 (5 bases). The CDR3 consists of 13 residues. The V and J ends lost 2 bases and 2 bases respectively, with 7 bases between them. CDR1 SGDLS and CDR2 YYNGEE come from the germline V gene.

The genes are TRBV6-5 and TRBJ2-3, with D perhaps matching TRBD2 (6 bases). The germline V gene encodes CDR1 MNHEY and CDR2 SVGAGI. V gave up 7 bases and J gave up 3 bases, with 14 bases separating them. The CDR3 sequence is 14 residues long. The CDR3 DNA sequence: TGTGCCAGCACACAGACTAGGTGGACAGATACGCAGTATTTT. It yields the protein CASTQTRWTDTQYF.

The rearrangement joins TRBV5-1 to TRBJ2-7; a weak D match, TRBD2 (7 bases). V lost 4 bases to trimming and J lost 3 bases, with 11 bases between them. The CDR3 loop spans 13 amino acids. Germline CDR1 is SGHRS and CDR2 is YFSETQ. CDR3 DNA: TGCGCCAGCAGCCGGGGGGCTGACTACGAGCAGTACTTC. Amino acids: CASSRGADYEQYF.

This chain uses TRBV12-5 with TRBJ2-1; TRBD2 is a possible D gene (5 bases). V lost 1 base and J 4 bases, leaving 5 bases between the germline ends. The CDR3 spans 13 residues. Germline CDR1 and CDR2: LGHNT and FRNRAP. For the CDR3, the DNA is TGTGCTAGTGGTTTGGGAGGGTACAATGAGCAGTTCTTC. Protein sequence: CASGLGGYNEQFF.

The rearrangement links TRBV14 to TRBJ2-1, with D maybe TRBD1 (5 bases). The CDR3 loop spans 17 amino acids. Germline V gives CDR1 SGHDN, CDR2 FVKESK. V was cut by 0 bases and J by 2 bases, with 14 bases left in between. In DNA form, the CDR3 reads TGTGCCAGCAGCCAAGATTCTGGGGCACCAACCTACAATGAGCAGTTCTTC. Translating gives CASSQDSGAPTYNEQFF.

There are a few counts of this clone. The CDR3 here is CASSPGVPNYGYTF. CDR3 DNA sequence: TGTGCCAGCAGTCCAGGGGTCCCTAACTATGGCTACACCTTC. This chain links TRBV27 with TRBJ1-2; TRBD1 might be the D (6 bases). CDR1 is MNHEY and CDR2 is SMNVEV in the germline V gene (reference sequence). CDR3 length: 14 amino acids. The V gene lost 5 bases and the J gene lost 0 bases, with 10 bases spanning the gap.

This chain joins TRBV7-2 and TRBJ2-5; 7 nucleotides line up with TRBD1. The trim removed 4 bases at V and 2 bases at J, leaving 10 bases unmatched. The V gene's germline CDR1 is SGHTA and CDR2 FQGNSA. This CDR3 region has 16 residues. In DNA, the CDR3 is TGTGCCAGCAGCTCATACTCCGGGACAGTTCAAGAGACCCAGTACTTC. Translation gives CASSSYSGTVQETQYF.

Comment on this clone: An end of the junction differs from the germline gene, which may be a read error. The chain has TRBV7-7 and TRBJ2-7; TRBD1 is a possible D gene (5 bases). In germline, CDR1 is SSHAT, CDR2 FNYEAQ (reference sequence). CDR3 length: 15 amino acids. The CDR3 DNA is TGTGCTAGCAGCTTAGGCTTTAATAGGGGCGACGAGCAGTACTTC. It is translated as CASSLGFNRGDEQYF.

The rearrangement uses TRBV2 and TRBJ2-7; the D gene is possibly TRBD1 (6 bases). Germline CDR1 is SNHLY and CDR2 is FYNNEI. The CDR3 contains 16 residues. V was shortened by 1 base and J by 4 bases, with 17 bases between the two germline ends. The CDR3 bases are TGTGCCAGCAGTGAAGATCGGGCCCAGGGGTTTTACGAGCAGTACTTC. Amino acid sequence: CASSEDRAQGFYEQYF.

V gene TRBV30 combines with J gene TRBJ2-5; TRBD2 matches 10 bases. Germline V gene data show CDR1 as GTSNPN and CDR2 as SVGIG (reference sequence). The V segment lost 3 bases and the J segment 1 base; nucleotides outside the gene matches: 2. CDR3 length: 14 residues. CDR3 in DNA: TGTGCCTGGAGAGCGGGGGGGAGCCAAGAGACCCAGTACTTC. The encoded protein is CAWRAGGSQETQYF.

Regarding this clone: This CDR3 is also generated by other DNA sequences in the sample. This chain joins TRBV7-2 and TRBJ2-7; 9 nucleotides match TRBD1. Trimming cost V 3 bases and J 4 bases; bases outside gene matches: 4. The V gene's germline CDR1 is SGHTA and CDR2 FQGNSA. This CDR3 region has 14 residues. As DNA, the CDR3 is TGTGCCAGCAGCTTGCCGGGACAGGGTTACGAGCAGTACTTC. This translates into CASSLPGQGYEQYF.

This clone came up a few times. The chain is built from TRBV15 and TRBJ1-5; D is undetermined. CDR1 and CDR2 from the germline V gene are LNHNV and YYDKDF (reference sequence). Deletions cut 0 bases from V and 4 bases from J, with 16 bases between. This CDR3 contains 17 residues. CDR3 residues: CATSRELGSSGNQPQHF. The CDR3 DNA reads TGTGCCACCAGCAGAGAGTTAGGGAGTTCGGGAAATCAGCCCCAGCATTTT.

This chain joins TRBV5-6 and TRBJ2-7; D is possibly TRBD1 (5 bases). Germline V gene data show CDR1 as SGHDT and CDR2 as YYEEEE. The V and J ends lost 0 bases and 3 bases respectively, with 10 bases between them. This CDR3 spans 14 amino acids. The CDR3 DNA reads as TGTGCCAGCAGCTTGGAAGACAGCCGCTACGAGCAGTACTTC. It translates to CASSLEDSRYEQYF.

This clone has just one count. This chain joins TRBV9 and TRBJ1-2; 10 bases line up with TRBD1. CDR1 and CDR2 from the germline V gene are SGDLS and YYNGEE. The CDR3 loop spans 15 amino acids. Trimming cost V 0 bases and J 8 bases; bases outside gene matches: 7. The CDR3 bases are TGTGCCAGCAGCGTAGCTCCGGGACAGGGGAAGGGCTACACCTTC. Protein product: CASSVAPGQGKGYTF.

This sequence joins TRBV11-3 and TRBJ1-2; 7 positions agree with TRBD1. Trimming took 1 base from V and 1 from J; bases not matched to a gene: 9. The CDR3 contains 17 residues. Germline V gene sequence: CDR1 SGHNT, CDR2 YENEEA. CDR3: CASSLVETGRNNYGYTF. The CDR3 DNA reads TGTGCCAGCAGCTTAGTGGAGACAGGGCGGAATAACTATGGCTACACCTTC. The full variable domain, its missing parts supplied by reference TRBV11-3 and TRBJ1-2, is EAGVVQSPRYKIIEKKQPVAFWCNPISGHNTLYWYLQNLGQGPELLIRYENEEAVDDSQLPKDRFSAERLKGVDSTLKIQPAELGDSAVYLCASSLVETGRNNYGYTFGSGTRLTVV.

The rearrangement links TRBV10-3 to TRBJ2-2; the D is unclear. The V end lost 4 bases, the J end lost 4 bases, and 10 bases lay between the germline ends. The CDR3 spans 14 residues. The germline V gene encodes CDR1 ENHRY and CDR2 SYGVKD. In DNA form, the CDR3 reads TGTGCCATCAGTGTAGCCCTGGGCACCGGGGAGCTGTTTTTT. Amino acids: CAISVALGTGELFF.

The CDR3 reads CASSLSVEDTQYF. The CDR3 DNA is TGTGCCAGCAGCTTGAGCGTCGAGGATACGCAGTATTTT. This chain connects TRBV7-2 to TRBJ2-3; D is unresolved. Trimming removed 3 bases from V and 6 bases from J, with 10 bases in between. CDR1 and CDR2 (germline): SGHTA, FQGNSA. The CDR3 is 13 amino acids.

The CDR3 loop is CASSRYDEQFF. As DNA, the CDR3 is TGTGCCAGCAGCCGGTACGATGAGCAGTTCTTC. The genes are TRBV5-6 and TRBJ2-1; D gene unclear. CDR3 length: 11 residues. Trimming took 4 bases from V and 8 from J, leaving 7 bases between them. From germline, CDR1 is SGHDT and CDR2 YYEEEE. Variable domain in full (rest from reference TRBV5-6 and TRBJ2-1): DAGVTQSPTHLIKTRGQQVTLRCSPKSGHDTVSWYQQALGQGPQFIFQYYEEEERQRGNFPDRFSGHQFPNYSSELNVNALLLGDSALYLCASSRYDEQFFGPGTRLTVL.

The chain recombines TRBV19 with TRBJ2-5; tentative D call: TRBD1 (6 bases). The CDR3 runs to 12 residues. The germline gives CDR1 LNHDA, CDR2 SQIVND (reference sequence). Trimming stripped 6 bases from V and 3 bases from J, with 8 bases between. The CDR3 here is CASRTGKETQYF. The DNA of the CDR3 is TGTGCCAGTAGAACAGGGAAAGAGACCCAGTACTTC.

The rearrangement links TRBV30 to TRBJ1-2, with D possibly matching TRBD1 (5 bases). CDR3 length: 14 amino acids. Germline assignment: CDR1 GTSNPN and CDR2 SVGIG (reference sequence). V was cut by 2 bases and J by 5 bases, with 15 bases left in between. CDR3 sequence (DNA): TGTGCCTGGAGTATGTCGTGGGCAGGGTATGGCTACACCTTC. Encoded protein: CAWSMSWAGYGYTF.

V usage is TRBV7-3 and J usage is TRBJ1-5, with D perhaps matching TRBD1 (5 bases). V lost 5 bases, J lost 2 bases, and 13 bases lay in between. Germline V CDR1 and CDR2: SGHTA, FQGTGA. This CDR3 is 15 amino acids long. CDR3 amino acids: CASSPRVRGNQPQHF. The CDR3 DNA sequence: TGTGCCAGCAGCCCCAGGGTGAGAGGCAATCAGCCCCAGCATTTT. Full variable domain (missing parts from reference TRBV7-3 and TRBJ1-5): GAGVSQTPSNKVTEKGKYVELRCDPISGHTALYWYRQSLGQGPEFLIYFQGTGAADDSGLPNDRFFAVRPEGSVSTLKIQRTERGDSAVYLCASSPRVRGNQPQHFGDGTRLSIL.

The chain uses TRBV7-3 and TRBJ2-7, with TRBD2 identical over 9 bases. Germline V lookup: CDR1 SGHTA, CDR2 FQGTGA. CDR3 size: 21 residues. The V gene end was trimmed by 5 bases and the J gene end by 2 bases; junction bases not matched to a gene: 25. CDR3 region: CASSPRGAERGVLTGTYEQYF. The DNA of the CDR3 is TGTGCCAGCAGCCCGCGTGGGGCGGAGCGGGGGGTTCTTACGGGTACCTACGAGCAGTACTTC.

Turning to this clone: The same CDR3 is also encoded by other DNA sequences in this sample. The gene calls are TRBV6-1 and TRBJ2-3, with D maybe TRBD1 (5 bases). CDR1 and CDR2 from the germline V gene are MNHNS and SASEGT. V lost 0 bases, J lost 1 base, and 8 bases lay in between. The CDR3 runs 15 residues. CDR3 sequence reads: CASSEAGHRTDTQYF. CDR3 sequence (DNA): TGTGCCAGCAGTGAAGCGGGGCACCGCACAGATACGCAGTATTTT.

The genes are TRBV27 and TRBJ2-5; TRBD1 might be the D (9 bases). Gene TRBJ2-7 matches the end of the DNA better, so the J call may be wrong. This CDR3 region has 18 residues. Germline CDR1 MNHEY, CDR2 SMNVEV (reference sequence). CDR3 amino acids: CASSLIGGGTGSSYEQYF. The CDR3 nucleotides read TGTGCCAGCAGTTTAATCGGGGGGGGGACAGGGAGCTCCTACGAGCAGTACTTC.

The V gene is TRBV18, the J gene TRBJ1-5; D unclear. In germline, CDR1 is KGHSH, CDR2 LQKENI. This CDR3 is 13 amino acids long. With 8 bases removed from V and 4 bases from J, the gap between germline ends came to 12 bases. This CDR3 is CASLSSPNQPQHF. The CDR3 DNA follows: TGTGCCAGCCTATCTTCGCCAAATCAGCCCCAGCATTTT.

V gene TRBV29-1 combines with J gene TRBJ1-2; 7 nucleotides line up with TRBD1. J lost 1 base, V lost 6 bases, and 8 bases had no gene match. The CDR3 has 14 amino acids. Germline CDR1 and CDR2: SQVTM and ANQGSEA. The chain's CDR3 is CSVPTGQRNYGYTF. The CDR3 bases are TGCAGCGTCCCGACGGGACAGCGTAACTATGGCTACACCTTC.